Each of the 30 T cell receptor beta chains below was sequenced from the same sample in a study of blood T cell repertoires in COVID-19. Only in-frame clones appear in the TCRdb table, and some are missing; sequencing was by immunoSEQ multiplex PCR. The table records 150,000 to 200,000 clones, just over 90% of them present only once. Sample: peripheral blood. Receptor source: a woman aged 60-70 years with COVID-19, enrolled during active disease.

The chain combines TRBV19 with TRBJ1-4; D ambiguous. V shed 4 bases and J shed 6 bases, with 9 bases lying between them. The germline gives CDR1 LNHDA, CDR2 SQIVND (reference sequence). This CDR3 spans 13 amino acids. CDR3 sequence (DNA): TGTGCCAGTAGTACCAGGCCACATGAAAAACTGTTTTTT. Translation gives CASSTRPHEKLFF.

J is TRBJ2-5 and V is TRBV30; 7 positions agree with TRBD2. The CDR3 covers 13 residues. The J segment lost 3 bases and the V segment lost 2 bases, leaving 3 bases of the junction unmatched. Germline CDR1 is GTSNPN and CDR2 is SVGIG (reference sequence). The CDR3 loop is CAWSLGGKETQYF. CDR3 DNA sequence: TGTGCCTGGAGTCTGGGGGGGAAAGAGACCCAGTACTTC.

The V and J genes are TRBV3-1 (or the pseudogene TRBV3-2) and TRBJ2-5; D is unclear. V was trimmed by 2 bases and J by 7 bases, leaving 14 bases between them. CDR3 length equals 14 residues. The germline V gene has CDR1 LGHDT and CDR2 YNNKEL (reference sequence). CDR3 region: CASSQSGAARTQYF. For the CDR3, the DNA is TGTGCCAGCAGCCAAAGTGGTGCCGCTAGGACCCAGTACTTC.

V and J are TRBV4-1 and TRBJ2-1, with D maybe TRBD2 (5 bases). Germline lookup yields CDR1 MGHRA and CDR2 YSYEKL. The ends were cut back, 0 bases at V and 1 base at J, with 10 bases in the middle. CDR3 length: 16 residues. The CDR3 loop reads CASSQDLRTSYNEQFF. CDR3 bases: TGCGCCAGCAGCCAAGATCTTAGGACTTCCTACAATGAGCAGTTCTTC.

This chain uses TRBV5-1 with TRBJ1-4, with TRBD1 as a possible D gene (5 bases). The V end lost 2 bases, the J end lost 7 bases, and 15 bases lay between the germline ends. The V gene's germline CDR1 is SGHRS and CDR2 YFSETQ. This CDR3 has 15 residues. CDR3 region: CASSLAGVRSEKLFF. The CDR3 DNA sequence: TGCGCCAGCAGCTTAGCGGGGGTTAGGAGTGAAAAACTGTTTTTT.

The chain is built from TRBV30 and TRBJ1-3; D gene ambiguous. Trimming pared 3 bases from V and 0 bases from J, leaving 3 bases between. Germline-derived CDR1 and CDR2 are GTSNPN and SVGIG (reference sequence). This CDR3 region has 12 residues. The CDR3 loop is CAWSSSGNTIYF. The CDR3 coding sequence is TGTGCCTGGAGCAGCTCTGGAAACACCATATATTTT. Complete variable domain (other parts from reference TRBV30 and TRBJ1-3): SQTIHQWPATLVQPVGSPLSLECTVEGTSNPNLYWYRQAAGRGLQLLFYSVGIGQISSEVPQNLSASRPQDRQFILSSKKLLLSDSGFYLCAWSSSGNTIYFGEGSWLTVV.

The V call is TRBV7-9, the J call TRBJ1-4, with a weak D call TRBD1 (5 bases). In germline, CDR1 is SEHNR, CDR2 FQNEAQ (reference sequence). There are 15 residues in the CDR3. V lost 7 bases, J lost 8 bases, and 20 bases lay in between. CDR3 in amino acids: CASTSRGGLREKLFF. In DNA, the CDR3 is TGTGCCAGCACCTCCCGCGGGGGTTTGCGGGAAAAACTGTTTTTT.

The CDR3 protein is CASCRAGGNEQFF. DNA for the CDR3: TGTGCCAGCTGTCGTGCGGGTGGCAATGAGCAGTTCTTC. The gene calls are TRBV3-1 (or the pseudogene TRBV3-2) and TRBJ2-1, with TRBD2 as a possible D gene (5 bases). V was pared by 8 bases and J by 6 bases, with 14 bases between. This CDR3 spans 13 amino acids. The germline V gene has CDR1 LGHDT and CDR2 YNNKEL (reference sequence).

V and J are TRBV5-1 and TRBJ2-1; D is ambiguous. CDR3 size: 15 residues. CDR1 and CDR2 from the germline V gene are SGHRS and YFSETQ. V gave up 1 base and J gave up 7 bases, with 15 bases separating them. The CDR3 DNA reads as TGCGCCAGCAGCTTGAGGCGAGGCACCGTGAATGAGCAGTTCTTC. Its translation: CASSLRRGTVNEQFF.

The chain recombines TRBV3-1 (or the pseudogene TRBV3-2) with TRBJ2-4, with D maybe TRBD1 (6 bases). The V gene lost 2 bases and the J gene lost 2 bases, with 10 bases spanning the gap. The CDR3 consists of 15 residues. Germline V CDR1 and CDR2: LGHDT, YNNKEL (reference sequence). The DNA of the CDR3 is TGTGCCAGCAGCCAACTCAGGGGATCCAAAAACATTCAGTACTTC. Translated: CASSQLRGSKNIQYF.

This chain connects TRBV28 to TRBJ2-3, with 9 bases matching TRBD2. This CDR3 contains 16 residues. In germline, CDR1 is MDHEN, CDR2 SYDVKM. The junction had 6 bases not matched to a gene; V was cut back by 1 base and J by 4 bases. CDR3 bases: TGTGCCAGCAGTTTATCGGGCGGGGGGGACTCAGATACGCAGTATTTT. Residues: CASSLSGGGDSDTQYF.

The chain is built from TRBV4-1 and TRBJ1-3, with D maybe TRBD1 (5 bases). The CDR3 totals 18 residues. Deletions cut 1 base from V and 1 base from J, with 17 bases between. The germline CDR1 and CDR2 sequences are MGHRA and YSYEKL. In DNA form, the CDR3 reads TGCGCCAGCAGCCAAGGACAGAACTTTCAGGGATCTGGAAACACCATATATTTT. Translating gives CASSQGQNFQGSGNTIYF.

The chain links TRBV4-1 to TRBJ2-4; TRBD1 matches at 7 bases. J lost 2 bases, V lost 0 bases, and 13 bases had no gene match. The germline CDR1 and CDR2 sequences are MGHRA and YSYEKL. The length of the CDR3 is 19 residues. CDR3 in amino acids: CASSQDYWDSQGSKNIQYF. For the CDR3, the DNA is TGCGCCAGCAGCCAAGACTACTGGGACAGCCAAGGGTCCAAAAACATTCAGTACTTC.

This rearrangement joins TRBV7-2 to TRBJ2-7; 10 bases fit TRBD1. J was trimmed by 6 bases and V by 8 bases; bases with no gene match: 10. Germline values: CDR1 SGHTA, CDR2 FQGNSA. The CDR3 is 14 residues long. This CDR3 reads CASGHGTGVIEQYF. The CDR3 DNA reads as TGTGCCAGCGGTCACGGGACAGGGGTAATCGAGCAGTACTTC.

The gene calls are TRBV5-1 and TRBJ1-2; 9 bases align to TRBD1. With V trimmed by 0 bases and J by 8 bases, 8 bases remained unmatched. This CDR3 has 15 amino acids. Germline CDR1 SGHRS, CDR2 YFSETQ. The CDR3 sequence is CASSLESPGQGGYTF. Written as DNA, the CDR3 is TGCGCCAGCAGCTTGGAATCCCCGGGACAGGGAGGCTACACCTTC.

The rearrangement uses TRBV7-2 and TRBJ1-3; D possibly corresponds to TRBD1 (6 bases). CDR1 SGHTA and CDR2 FQGNSA come from the germline V gene. V lost 1 base, J lost 4 bases, and 14 bases lay in between. The CDR3 contains 16 residues. DNA for the CDR3: TGTGCCAGCAGCTTAGTAGGCAGGGGTACGGGAAACACCATATATTTT. This sequence encodes CASSLVGRGTGNTIYF.

This chain joins TRBV30 and TRBJ1-2; D uncertain. This CDR3 is 12 amino acids long. Germline lookup yields CDR1 GTSNPN and CDR2 SVGIG (reference sequence). V was clipped by 1 base and J by 3 bases, with 6 bases between them. CDR3 nucleotides: TGTGCCTGGAGTGAACAGCACTATGGCTACACCTTC. Amino acids: CAWSEQHYGYTF.

The CDR3 reads CASKLMDFPLHF. The CDR3, as DNA: TGTGCCAGCAAACTAATGGACTTTCCCCTCCACTTT. V and J are TRBV27 and TRBJ1-6, with unresolved D. The V end was cut by 7 bases, the J end by 13 bases, with 14 bases between. The CDR3 is 12 amino acids. Germline CDR1 MNHEY, CDR2 SMNVEV (reference sequence).

The rearrangement joins TRBV2 to TRBJ2-5, with TRBD2 matching 10 bases. V trimming: 0 bases; J trimming: 4 bases; junction bases outside the gene matches: 5. CDR3 length: 16 residues. Germline CDR1 SNHLY, CDR2 FYNNEI. DNA for the CDR3: TGTGCCAGCAGTGAAGCCCCTAGCGGGGGTGGAGAGACCCAGTACTTC. Translation gives CASSEAPSGGGETQYF.

CDR3 sequence: CASSDPLRLYEQYF. In DNA, the CDR3 is TGTGCCAGCAGTGACCCGCTCCGACTATACGAGCAGTACTTC. The chain links TRBV6-2 or TRBV6-3 to TRBJ2-7; D perhaps matches TRBD2 (5 bases). Per germline, CDR1 MNHEY and CDR2 SVGEGT. With 5 bases removed from V and 4 bases from J, the gap between germline ends came to 15 bases. The CDR3 spans 14 residues.

The V and J genes are TRBV20-1 and TRBJ1-2, with D maybe TRBD1 (5 bases). The germline V and J ends were trimmed by 3 bases and 6 bases, with 11 bases remaining between them. CDR3 length equals 12 residues. CDR1 is DFQATT, CDR2 SNEGSKA, per germline (reference sequence). Here the CDR3 reads CSASRSGHGYTF. The CDR3 DNA sequence: TGCAGTGCTAGTCGCTCAGGGCATGGCTACACCTTC.

This chain uses TRBV7-2 with TRBJ1-6, with D uncertain. From germline, CDR1 is SGHTA and CDR2 FQGNSA. The CDR3 runs to 14 residues. V shed 1 base and J shed 6 bases, with 7 bases lying between them. CDR3 DNA: TGTGCCAGCAGCTTAGTAGGACTTAATTCACCCCTCCACTTT. It translates to CASSLVGLNSPLHF.

The gene calls are TRBV18 and TRBJ2-7; D is perhaps TRBD1 (6 bases). CDR1 and CDR2 from the germline V gene are KGHSH and LQKENI. With 2 bases removed from V and 0 bases from J, the gap between germline ends came to 11 bases. This CDR3 is 15 amino acids long. This CDR3 is CASSPSGVRSYEQYF. CDR3 bases: TGTGCCAGCTCACCATCAGGGGTGCGCTCCTACGAGCAGTACTTC.

This rearrangement joins TRBV11-2 to TRBJ2-5, with TRBD2 as a possible D gene (5 bases). V lost 5 bases and J lost 4, with 17 bases in between. The CDR3 is made up of 15 amino acids. Germline V CDR1 and CDR2: SGHAT, FQNNGV. CDR3 sequence reads: CASSPSRGRAETQYF. The CDR3 DNA is TGTGCCAGCAGCCCATCGCGAGGGCGAGCAGAGACCCAGTACTTC.

The chain couples TRBV6-2 or TRBV6-3 to TRBJ1-5; 9 bases fit TRBD1. Germline V gene sequence: CDR1 MNHEY, CDR2 SVGEGT. The junction had 12 bases not matched to a gene; V was cut back by 6 bases and J by 6 bases. The CDR3 sequence is 16 residues long. In DNA, the CDR3 is TGTGCCAGCAGCTCCCATGACAGGGGGGAAGGTCAGCCCCAGCATTTT. Translated, it gives CASSSHDRGEGQPQHF.

J is TRBJ1-1 and V is TRBV30; perhaps TRBD1 as D (5 bases). The length of the CDR3 is 18 residues. The germline CDR1 and CDR2 sequences are GTSNPN and SVGIG (reference sequence). The V gene lost 0 bases and the J gene lost 0 bases, with 20 bases spanning the gap. The chain's CDR3 is CAWSVKGNPQQVNTEAFF. CDR3 bases: TGTGCCTGGAGTGTAAAGGGGAATCCCCAACAAGTGAACACTGAAGCTTTCTTT.

The chain uses TRBV5-1 and TRBJ2-7; TRBD1 matches at 7 bases. Per germline, CDR1 SGHRS and CDR2 YFSETQ. The CDR3 sequence is 11 residues long. The V gene end was trimmed by 4 bases and the J gene end by 7 bases; junction bases not matched to a gene: 2. The CDR3 region is CASSATGEQYF. CDR3 bases: TGCGCCAGCAGCGCGACAGGGGAGCAGTACTTC.

The chain employs TRBV6-5 and TRBJ2-3, with D tentatively TRBD1 (5 bases). V lost 6 bases and J lost 1, with 8 bases in between. The CDR3 has 13 amino acids. Germline V gives CDR1 MNHEY, CDR2 SVGAGI. The CDR3 nucleotides read TGTGCCAGCAGCAGGGCTCGCACAGATACGCAGTATTTT. Translated, it gives CASSRARTDTQYF.

This clone has only a few counts. The gene calls are TRBV19 and TRBJ2-7, with 11 bases lining up with TRBD2. The CDR3 is 15 residues long. Germline V CDR1 and CDR2: LNHDA, SQIVND (reference sequence). J lost 4 bases, V lost 4 bases, and 6 bases had no gene match. CDR3 amino acids: CASSRRLAGTYEQYF. Here the CDR3 DNA reads TGTGCCAGTAGTAGAAGACTAGCGGGAACATACGAGCAGTACTTC.

This chain joins TRBV6-2 or TRBV6-3 and TRBJ1-1; D gene unclear. Trimming took off 6 bases at V and 2 bases at J, with 13 bases between the two ends. This CDR3 is 14 amino acids long. Germline loops: CDR1 MNHEY, CDR2 SVGEGT. CDR3 sequence: CASSHPRGNTEAFF. As DNA, the CDR3 is TGTGCCAGCAGCCACCCCCGGGGAAACACTGAAGCTTTCTTT.